Reported below is one T cell receptor (beta chain). These data belong to a study of T cell changes during pregnancy in multiple sclerosis. V lost 4 bases, J lost 7 bases, and 4 bases stayed unmatched. The V gene's germline CDR1 is SGHVS and CDR2 FNYEAQ. The CDR3 runs 14 residues. The data were produced by immunoSEQ multiplex PCR, yet TCRdb's version contains in-frame clones alone and is incomplete. This sample has roughly 61,000 clones, with 90% found just once. V is TRBV7-6 and J is TRBJ1-6, with 7 bases lining up with TRBD1. This receptor was obtained from a female donor in good health, enrolled as a control in a pregnancy study. The sequences come from peripheral blood, collected in the first trimester of pregnancy. CDR3: CASSSGTDNSPLHF. DNA of the CDR3: TGTGCCAGCAGCTCAGGGACAGACAATTCACCCCTCCACTTT.